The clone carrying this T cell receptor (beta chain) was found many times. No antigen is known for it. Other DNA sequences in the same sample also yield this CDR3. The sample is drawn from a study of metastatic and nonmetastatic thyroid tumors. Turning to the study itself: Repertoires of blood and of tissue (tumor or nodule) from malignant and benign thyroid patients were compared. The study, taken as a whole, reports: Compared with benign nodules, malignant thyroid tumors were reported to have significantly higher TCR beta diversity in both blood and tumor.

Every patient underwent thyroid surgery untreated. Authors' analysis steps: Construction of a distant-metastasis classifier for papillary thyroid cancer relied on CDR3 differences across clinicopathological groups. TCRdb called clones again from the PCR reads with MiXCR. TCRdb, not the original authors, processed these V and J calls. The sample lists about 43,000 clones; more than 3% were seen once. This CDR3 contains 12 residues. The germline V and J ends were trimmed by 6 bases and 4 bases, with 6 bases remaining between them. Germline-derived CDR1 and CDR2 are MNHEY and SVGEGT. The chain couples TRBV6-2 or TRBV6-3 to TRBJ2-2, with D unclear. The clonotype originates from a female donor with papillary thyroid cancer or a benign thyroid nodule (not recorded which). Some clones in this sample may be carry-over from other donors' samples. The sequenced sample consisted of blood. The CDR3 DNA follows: TGTGCCAGCAGCAGACCCACCGGGGAGCTGTTTTTT. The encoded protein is CASSRPTGELFF.